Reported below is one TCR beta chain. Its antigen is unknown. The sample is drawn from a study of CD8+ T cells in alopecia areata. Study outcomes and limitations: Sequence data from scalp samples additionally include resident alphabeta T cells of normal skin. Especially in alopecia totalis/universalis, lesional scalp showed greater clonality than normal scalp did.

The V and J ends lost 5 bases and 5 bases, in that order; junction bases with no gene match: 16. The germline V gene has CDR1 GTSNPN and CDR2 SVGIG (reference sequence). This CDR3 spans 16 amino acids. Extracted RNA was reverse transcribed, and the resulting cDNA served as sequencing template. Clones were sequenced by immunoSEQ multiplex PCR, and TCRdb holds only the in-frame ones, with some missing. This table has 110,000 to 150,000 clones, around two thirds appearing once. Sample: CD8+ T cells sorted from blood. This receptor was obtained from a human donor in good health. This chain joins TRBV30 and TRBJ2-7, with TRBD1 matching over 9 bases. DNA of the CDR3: TGTGCCTGGTGGGGGACAGGGACTTCCCAGGGGGACGAGCAGTACTTC. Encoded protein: CAWWGTGTSQGDEQYF.